This entry describes one TCR beta chain. The antigen is unknown. The sample belongs to a study of cytomegalovirus exposure and HLA in healthy donors. Overall study context: In terms of ancestry, the Caucasian-associated cluster contained about four fifths of the approximately 400 genotyped donors.

The length of the CDR3 is 15 residues. CDR1 and CDR2 from the germline V gene are KGHSH and LQKENI. Trimming stripped 0 bases from V and 4 bases from J, with 9 bases between. Findings of the study overall: Indistinguishability led to the exclusion of some V segments, TRBV6-2 and TRBV6-3 included. V- and J-gene trimming in TCR beta was tied to a missense DCLRE1C variant by an analysis performed later. The investigators catalogued 150 or so TCR beta chains as cytomegalovirus-associated.

13 Jbeta primers and 60 Vbeta primers were used for the PCR. Profiling relied on immunoSEQ multiplex PCR, and the TCRdb table lists in-frame clones only, not all of them. Of 100,000 to 120,000 clones in the sample, 79% were seen once. This TCR was sampled from a man younger than 40 in good health and CMV-seropositive. Specimen: PBMCs. V gene TRBV18 combines with J gene TRBJ2-2; maybe TRBD2 (5 bases). The CDR3 loop reads CASSPPTRSTGELFF. The CDR3 nucleotides read TGTGCCAGCTCACCACCTACTAGAAGCACCGGGGAGCTGTTTTTT. Based on the CDR3 plus reference TRBV18 and TRBJ2-2, the full variable domain is NAGVMQNPRHLVRRRGQEARLRCSPMKGHSHVYWYRQLPEEGLKFMVYLQKENIIDESGMPKERFSAEFPKEGPSILRIQQVVRGDSAAYFCASSPPTRSTGELFFGEGSRLTVL.